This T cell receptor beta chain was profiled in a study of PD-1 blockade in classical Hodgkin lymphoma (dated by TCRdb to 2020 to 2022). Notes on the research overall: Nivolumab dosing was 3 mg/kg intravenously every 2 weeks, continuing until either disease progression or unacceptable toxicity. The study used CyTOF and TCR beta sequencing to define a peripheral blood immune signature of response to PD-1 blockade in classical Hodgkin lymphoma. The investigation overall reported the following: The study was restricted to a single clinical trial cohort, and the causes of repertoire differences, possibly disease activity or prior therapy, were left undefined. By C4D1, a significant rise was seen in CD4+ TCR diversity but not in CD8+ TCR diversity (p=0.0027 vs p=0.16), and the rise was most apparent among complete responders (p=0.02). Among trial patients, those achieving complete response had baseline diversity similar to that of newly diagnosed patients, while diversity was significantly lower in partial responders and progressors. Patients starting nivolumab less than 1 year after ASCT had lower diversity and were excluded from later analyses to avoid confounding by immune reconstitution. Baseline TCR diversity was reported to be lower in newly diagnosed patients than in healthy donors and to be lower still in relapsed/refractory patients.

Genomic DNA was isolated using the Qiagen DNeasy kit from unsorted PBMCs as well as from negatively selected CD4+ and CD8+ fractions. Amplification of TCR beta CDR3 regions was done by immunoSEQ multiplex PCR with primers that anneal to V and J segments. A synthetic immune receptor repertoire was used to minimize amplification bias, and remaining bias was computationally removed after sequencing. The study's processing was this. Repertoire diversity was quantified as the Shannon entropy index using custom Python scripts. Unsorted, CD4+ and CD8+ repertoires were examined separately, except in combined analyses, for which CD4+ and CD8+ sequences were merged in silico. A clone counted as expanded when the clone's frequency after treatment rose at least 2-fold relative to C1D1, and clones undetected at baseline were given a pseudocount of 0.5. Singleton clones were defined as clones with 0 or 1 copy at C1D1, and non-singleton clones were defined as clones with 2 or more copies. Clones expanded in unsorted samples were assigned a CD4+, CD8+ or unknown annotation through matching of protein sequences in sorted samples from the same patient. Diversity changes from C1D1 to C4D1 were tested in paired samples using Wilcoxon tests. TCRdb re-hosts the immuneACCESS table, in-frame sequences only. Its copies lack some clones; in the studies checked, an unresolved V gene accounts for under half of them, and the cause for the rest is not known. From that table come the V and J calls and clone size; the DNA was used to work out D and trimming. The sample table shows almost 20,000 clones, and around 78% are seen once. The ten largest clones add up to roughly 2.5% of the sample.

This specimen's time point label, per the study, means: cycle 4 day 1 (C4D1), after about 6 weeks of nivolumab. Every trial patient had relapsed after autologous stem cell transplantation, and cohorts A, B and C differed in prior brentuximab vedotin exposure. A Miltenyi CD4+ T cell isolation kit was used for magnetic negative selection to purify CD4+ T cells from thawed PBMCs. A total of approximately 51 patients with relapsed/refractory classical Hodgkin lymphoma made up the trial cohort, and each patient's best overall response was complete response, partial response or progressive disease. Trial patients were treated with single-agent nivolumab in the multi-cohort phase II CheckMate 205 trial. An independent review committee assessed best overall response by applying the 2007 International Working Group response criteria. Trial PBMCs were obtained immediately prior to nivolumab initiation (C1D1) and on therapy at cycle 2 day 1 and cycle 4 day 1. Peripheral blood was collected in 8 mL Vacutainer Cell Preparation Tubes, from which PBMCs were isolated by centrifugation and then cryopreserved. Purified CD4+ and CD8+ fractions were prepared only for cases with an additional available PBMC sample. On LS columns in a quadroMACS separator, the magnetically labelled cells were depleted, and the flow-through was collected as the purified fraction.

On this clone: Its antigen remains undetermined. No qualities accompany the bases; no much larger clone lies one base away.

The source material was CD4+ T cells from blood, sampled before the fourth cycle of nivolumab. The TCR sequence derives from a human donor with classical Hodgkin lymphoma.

CDR3 reads: CASSAARGANVLTF. The sequence in DNA is TGCGCCAGCAGCGCTGCACGTGGGGCCAACGTCCTGACTTTC. The V gene is TRBV5-1 and the J gene is TRBJ2-6; a confident D gene designation cannot be given. CDR1 and CDR2 (SGHRS, YFSETQ) derive from the germline V gene. V sheds 4 bases and J sheds 3 bases, leaving 8 bases between their ends. The cysteine opens and the phenylalanine closes a CDR3 of 14 amino acids. Only the CDR3 DNA stays, 42 bases, in frame from base 1.